This T cell receptor (beta chain) was captured by sequencing in a study of CD8+ T cells in alopecia areata. Alopecia areata patients had lesional scalp punch biopsies and peripheral blood taken from them. Germline-derived CDR1 and CDR2 are SGDLS and YYNGEE. CDR3 length: 14 residues. V lost 4 bases, J lost 2 bases, and 12 bases lay in between. Overall study results and limits: Scalp samples also yield sequences from resident alphabeta T cells of normal skin. Lesional scalp exceeded normal scalp in clonality, especially in alopecia totalis/universalis.

RNA was isolated and reverse transcribed to cDNA, the sequencing template. The assay was immunoSEQ multiplex PCR, and TCRdb's table has in-frame clones only and misses some. The table lists 150,000 or so clones, about 47% of them singletons. As concerns this clone: Its antigen is as yet unknown.

The sequence came from a human donor with alopecia areata. The genes are TRBV9 and TRBJ2-5; D tentatively fits TRBD1 or TRBD2 (5 bases each). The sequencing used CD8+ T cells sorted from blood, collected at week 0. The CDR3, as DNA: TGTGCCAGCAGCACCTGGGACCGTCAAGAGACCCAGTACTTC. Protein product: CASSTWDRQETQYF.